One sample yielded the 18 T cell receptor beta chains listed below, sequenced in a study of T cell changes during pregnancy in multiple sclerosis. Some clones are missing from TCRdb's copy, which holds only in-frame ones; the method was immunoSEQ multiplex PCR. The table includes about 40,000 clones, roughly 91% detected once. Specimen: CD8+ T cells from peripheral blood mononuclear cells, collected before pregnancy. Every receptor here comes from a female donor with multiple sclerosis, enrolled in a pregnancy study.

The chain couples TRBV7-9 to TRBJ2-5; no definite D call. Trimming stripped 5 bases from V and 3 bases from J, with 13 bases between. The CDR3 covers 14 residues. CDR1 SEHNR and CDR2 FQNEAQ come from the germline V gene (reference sequence). The CDR3 coding sequence is TGTGCCAGCAGCCCCCCCGAGGCAGAAGAGACCCAGTACTTC. It is translated as CASSPPEAEETQYF. Full variable domain (missing parts from reference TRBV7-9 and TRBJ2-5): DTGVSQNPRHKITKRGQNVTFRCDPISEHNRLYWYRQTLGQGPEFLTYFQNEAQLEKSRLLSDRFSAERPKGSFSTLEIQRTEQGDSAMYLCASSPPEAEETQYFGPGTRLLVL.

The chain recombines TRBV7-9 with TRBJ2-2, with TRBD1 matching 7 bases. CDR1 and CDR2 (germline): SEHNR, FQNEAQ (reference sequence). CDR3 size: 15 residues. The trim removed 5 bases at V and 1 base at J, leaving 4 bases unmatched. The CDR3 nucleotides read TGTGCCAGCAGCGCCTGGACAGGGAACACCGGGGAGCTGTTTTTT. Its protein is CASSAWTGNTGELFF.

This chain uses TRBV12-5 with TRBJ2-5; D gene unclear. Trimming removed 3 bases at V and 5 bases at J, with 10 bases between. This CDR3 contains 13 residues. CDR1 is LGHNT, CDR2 FRNRAP, per germline. CDR3 amino acids: CASGLGDSETQYF. Written as DNA, the CDR3 is TGTGCTAGTGGTTTAGGAGATTCGGAGACCCAGTACTTC.

The V gene is TRBV2, the J gene TRBJ2-2; D not certain. This CDR3 region has 15 residues. Trimming took off 7 bases at V and 3 bases at J, with 15 bases between the two ends. Germline V CDR1 and CDR2: SNHLY, FYNNEI. CDR3 loop: CASIWRGFDTGELFF. The CDR3, as DNA: TGTGCCAGCATATGGCGAGGATTCGACACCGGGGAGCTGTTTTTT.

The genes are TRBV9 and TRBJ2-7; possibly TRBD1 for D (6 bases). Trimming removed 1 base at V and 3 bases at J, with 11 bases between. This CDR3 has 14 amino acids. Germline loops: CDR1 SGDLS, CDR2 YYNGEE. The CDR3 spells CASSVSQGYYEQYF. In DNA form, the CDR3 reads TGTGCCAGCAGCGTATCACAGGGCTACTACGAGCAGTACTTC.

This chain uses TRBV28 with TRBJ1-2; 7 bases match TRBD1. This CDR3 comprises 14 residues. Germline V gives CDR1 MDHEN, CDR2 SYDVKM. J was trimmed by 5 bases and V by 4 bases; bases with no gene match: 7. CDR3 residues: CASSSTDRAYGYTF. Here the CDR3 DNA reads TGTGCCAGCAGTTCCACTGACAGGGCGTATGGCTACACCTTC.

This clone was detected only a few times. V gene TRBV2 combines with J gene TRBJ1-2, with 7 bases identical to TRBD1. The CDR3 is 12 amino acids. The germline gives CDR1 SNHLY, CDR2 FYNNEI. J was trimmed by 6 bases and V by 8 bases; bases with no gene match: 6. The CDR3 DNA sequence: TGTGCCAGCCGGAGGACAGGAAATGGCTACACCTTC. The encoded protein is CASRRTGNGYTF.

V gene TRBV4-2 combines with J gene TRBJ2-7; tentative D call: TRBD2 (6 bases). This CDR3 contains 15 residues. Trimming removed 3 bases at V and 1 base at J, with 13 bases between. Germline V gene lookup returns CDR1 LGHNA and CDR2 YNFKEQ. In DNA, the CDR3 is TGTGCCAGCAGCCAGGGGGACGGGGGTTCCTACGAGCAGTACTTC. Its translation is CASSQGDGGSYEQYF.

The CDR3 nucleotides are TGTGCCAGCAGCTGGGGGACAGGCGACTATGGCTACACCTTC. Translation: CASSWGTGDYGYTF. This rearrangement joins TRBV7-9 to TRBJ1-2; TRBD1 aligns across 8 bases. V dropped 4 bases and J dropped 3; count of bases not matched to a gene: 4. CDR3 length: 14 amino acids. CDR1 is SEHNR and CDR2 is FQNEAQ in the germline V gene (reference sequence).

Concerning this clone itself: Just one base apart from a much larger clone, this may be a read error. V gene TRBV7-9 combines with J gene TRBJ2-7; maybe TRBD2 (6 bases). V gave up 5 bases and J gave up 8 bases, with 22 bases separating them. From germline, CDR1 is SEHNR and CDR2 FQNEAQ (reference sequence). This CDR3 is 15 amino acids long. CDR3 coding DNA: TGTGCCAGCAGCCACCCGGGGGATGCGGGGCTCAAGCAGTACTTC. Its protein is CASSHPGDAGLKQYF. The full variable domain, completed using reference TRBV7-9 and TRBJ2-7, is DTGVSQNPRHKITKRGQNVTFRCDPISEHNRLYWYRQTLGQGPEFLTYFQNEAQLEKSRLLSDRFSAERPKGSFSTLEIQRTEQGDSAMYLCASSHPGDAGLKQYFGPGTRLTVT.

This sequence joins TRBV6-1 and TRBJ2-5, with 9 bases that match TRBD1. The germline V gene has CDR1 MNHNS and CDR2 SASEGT. V trimming: 2 bases; J trimming: 4 bases; junction bases outside the gene matches: 8. The CDR3 covers 16 residues. CDR3 loop: CASSEYRQGGRETQYF. The CDR3 coding sequence is TGTGCCAGCAGTGAATATAGACAGGGGGGCCGAGAGACCCAGTACTTC.

This chain joins TRBV21-1 and TRBJ1-5; whether TRBD1, the table's D call, matches the DNA was not checked. TRBV21-1 is an annotated pseudogene. There are 18 residues in the CDR3. The CDR3, as DNA: TGTGCCAGCAGCAAATTGTGCCCCGGGACAGGGGTCTATCAGCCCCAGCATTTT. Its protein product is CASSKLCPGTGVYQPQHF.

This clone has a handful of counts. This chain connects TRBV7-2 to TRBJ1-1; 7 positions agree with TRBD1. CDR1 is SGHTA and CDR2 is FQGNSA in the germline V gene. The CDR3 length is 16 residues. The V segment lost 5 bases and the J segment 0 bases; nucleotides outside the gene matches: 9. The CDR3 DNA sequence: TGTGCCAGCAGCGGCCACAGGGGATTCATGAACACTGAAGCTTTCTTT. This gives the protein CASSGHRGFMNTEAFF.

The chain uses TRBV7-3 and TRBJ2-1; 11 nucleotides agree with TRBD2. Looked up from germline, CDR1 is SGHTA and CDR2 is FQGTGA. CDR3 length equals 15 residues. Trimming at V came to 5 bases and at J to 7 bases, leaving 7 bases not matched to a gene. CDR3 protein: CASSKIAGGRNEQFF. The CDR3 nucleotides read TGTGCCAGCAGCAAAATAGCGGGAGGGAGAAATGAGCAGTTCTTC.

The chain uses TRBV7-9 and TRBJ2-7; perhaps TRBD1 as D (6 bases). The germline V gene has CDR1 SEHNR and CDR2 FQNEAQ (reference sequence). The CDR3 has 13 residues. Trimming stripped 7 bases from V and 7 bases from J, with 17 bases between. CDR3 loop: CASTYRAGGEQYF. The CDR3 region has the DNA TGTGCCAGCACCTACAGGGCGGGCGGAGAGCAGTACTTC.

The CDR3 DNA reads TGTGCCAGCAGCTTAGGGACAGGGGGCGAGGCTTTCTTT. This sequence encodes CASSLGTGGEAFF. This chain joins TRBV7-9 and TRBJ1-1; TRBD1 aligns across 11 bases. Germline V gene lookup returns CDR1 SEHNR and CDR2 FQNEAQ (reference sequence). Losses at the gene ends were 1 base for V and 11 bases for J; bases not matched to a gene: 3. This CDR3 comprises 13 residues. Full variable domain (missing parts from reference TRBV7-9 and TRBJ1-1): DTGVSQNPRHKITKRGQNVTFRCDPISEHNRLYWYRQTLGQGPEFLTYFQNEAQLEKSRLLSDRFSAERPKGSFSTLEIQRTEQGDSAMYLCASSLGTGGEAFFGQGTRLTVV.

CDR3 sequence (DNA): TGTGCCAGCAGAGGGGGACCTTCCTACGAGCAGTACTTC. It yields the protein CASRGGPSYEQYF. The chain employs TRBV5-4 and TRBJ2-7; maybe TRBD1 (6 bases). This CDR3 is 13 amino acids long. Trimming took off 5 bases at V and 1 base at J, with 10 bases between the two ends. CDR1 and CDR2 from the germline V gene are SGHNT and YYREEE (reference sequence).

The rearrangement uses TRBV4-3 and TRBJ2-1; D unclear. Deletions cut 1 base from V and 4 bases from J, with 14 bases between. Germline V CDR1 and CDR2: LGHNA, YSLEER. The CDR3 runs to 16 residues. CDR3 bases: TGCGCCAGCAGCCAAGGGTGGGCAGCCGGATACAATGAGCAGTTCTTC. It encodes CASSQGWAAGYNEQFF.